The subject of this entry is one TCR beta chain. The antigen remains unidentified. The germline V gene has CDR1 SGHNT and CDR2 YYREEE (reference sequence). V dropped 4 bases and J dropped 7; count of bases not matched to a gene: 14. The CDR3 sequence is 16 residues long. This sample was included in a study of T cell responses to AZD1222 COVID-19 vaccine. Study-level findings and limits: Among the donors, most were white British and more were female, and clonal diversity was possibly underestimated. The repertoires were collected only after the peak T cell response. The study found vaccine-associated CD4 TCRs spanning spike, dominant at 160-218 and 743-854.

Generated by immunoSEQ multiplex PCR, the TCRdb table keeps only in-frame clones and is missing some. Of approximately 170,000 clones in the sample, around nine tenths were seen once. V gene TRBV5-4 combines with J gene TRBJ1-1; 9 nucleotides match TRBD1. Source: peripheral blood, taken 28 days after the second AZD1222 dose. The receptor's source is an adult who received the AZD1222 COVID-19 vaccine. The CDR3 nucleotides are TGTGCCAGCAGCCTTGCCCTCGGGACAGGGAGTATTGAAGCTTTCTTT. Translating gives CASSLALGTGSIEAFF.